A single sample is the source of the 12 T cell receptor beta chains below, sequenced in a study of blood T cell repertoires in COVID-19. Sequencing used immunoSEQ multiplex PCR; TCRdb keeps in-frame clones, though not all of them. The table records 270,000 or so clones, approximately 88% of them present only once. Sequencing input: peripheral blood. These receptor sequences come from a middle-aged woman who had recovered from COVID-19.

This clone was observed a single time. The rearrangement uses TRBV5-6 and TRBJ2-5; D perhaps matches TRBD2 (6 bases). Trimming pared 3 bases from V and 4 bases from J, leaving 16 bases between. The germline V gene has CDR1 SGHDT and CDR2 YYEEEE. The CDR3 has 15 residues. The CDR3: CASSWNPGETETQYF. The CDR3 coding sequence is TGTGCCAGCAGCTGGAATCCGGGGGAAACAGAGACCCAGTACTTC.

The genes are TRBV23-1 and TRBJ2-7, with 12 bases that match TRBD2. TRBV23-1 is an ORF, with its function uncertain. V lost 0 bases to trimming and J lost 6 bases; unmatched junction nucleotides: 18. The CDR3 totals 20 residues. The DNA for the CDR3 is TGCGCCAGCAGTCAATCGGGGGACAGGGCGACTAGCGGGAGTTGTGGCGAGCAGTACTTC. Its protein product is CASSQSGDRATSGSCGEQYF.

This clone was found once. CDR3 bases: TGCAGCGTTGGGCAGGCGCCGAACACCGGGGAGCTGTTTTTT. Protein product: CSVGQAPNTGELFF. V usage is TRBV29-1 and J usage is TRBJ2-2; D not certain. V lost 4 bases and J lost 0, with 9 bases in between. Germline V lookup: CDR1 SQVTM, CDR2 ANQGSEA. The CDR3 covers 14 residues.

This chain joins TRBV6-6 and TRBJ2-1, with D maybe TRBD1 (5 bases). This CDR3 spans 14 amino acids. The germline V and J ends were trimmed by 0 bases and 4 bases, with 7 bases remaining between them. CDR1 and CDR2 from the germline V gene are MNHNY and SVGAGI (reference sequence). This CDR3 is CASSYSTVYNEQFF. CDR3 in DNA: TGTGCCAGCAGTTACTCGACAGTTTACAATGAGCAGTTCTTC.

The chain couples TRBV3-1 (or the pseudogene TRBV3-2) to TRBJ1-4, with D maybe TRBD1 (6 bases). CDR1 and CDR2 from the germline V gene are LGHDT and YNNKEL (reference sequence). Trimming pared 5 bases from V and 3 bases from J, leaving 10 bases between. This CDR3 contains 14 residues. Written as DNA, the CDR3 is TGTGCCAGCAGCTGGGACACTTCTAATGAAAAACTGTTTTTT. Translated: CASSWDTSNEKLFF.

The rearrangement links TRBV7-3 to TRBJ2-7, with 7 bases lining up with TRBD1. CDR1 SGHTA and CDR2 FQGTGA come from the germline V gene. The CDR3 covers 13 residues. V gave up 5 bases and J gave up 1 base; unmatched junction bases: 2. Written as DNA, the CDR3 is TGTGCCAGCAGCCAGGGACAGTCCTACGAGCAGTACTTC. Residues: CASSQGQSYEQYF.

The chain carries TRBV18 and TRBJ2-1; TRBD1 agrees at 9 bases. The germline CDR1 and CDR2 sequences are KGHSH and LQKENI. This CDR3 is built from 16 residues. V lost 4 bases, J lost 3 bases, and 7 bases stayed unmatched. The CDR3 spells CASSRETGGNYNEQFF. The CDR3 nucleotides are TGTGCCAGCTCACGGGAGACAGGGGGAAACTACAATGAGCAGTTCTTC.

This chain joins TRBV5-4 and TRBJ2-3; D perhaps matches TRBD2 (6 bases). Trimming left V 4 bases short and J 2 bases short, with 14 bases between. Germline V gene sequence: CDR1 SGHNT, CDR2 YYREEE (reference sequence). The CDR3 runs to 15 residues. For the CDR3, the DNA is TGTGCCAGCAGCCCGGGACTTGACTACACAGATACGCAGTATTTT. It encodes CASSPGLDYTDTQYF.

This rearrangement joins TRBV9 to TRBJ2-3; 9 nucleotides line up with TRBD2. The ends lost 0 bases at V and 2 bases at J; junction bases unmatched: 1. CDR3 length: 15 amino acids. CDR1 and CDR2 (germline): SGDLS, YYNGEE. CDR3 DNA: TGTGCCAGCAGCGTAGGACTAGCGGCCACAGATACGCAGTATTTT. As protein: CASSVGLAATDTQYF.

This sequence joins TRBV7-3 and TRBJ2-1; 9 bases are a match to TRBD2. The germline gives CDR1 SGHTA, CDR2 FQGTGA. V lost 4 bases to trimming and J lost 6 bases; unmatched junction nucleotides: 1. This CDR3 has 13 residues. CDR3 residues: CASSYSGSNEQFF. The CDR3 bases are TGTGCCAGCAGCTATAGCGGGAGCAATGAGCAGTTCTTC. Variable domain in full (rest from reference TRBV7-3 and TRBJ2-1): GAGVSQTPSNKVTEKGKYVELRCDPISGHTALYWYRQSLGQGPEFLIYFQGTGAADDSGLPNDRFFAVRPEGSVSTLKIQRTERGDSAVYLCASSYSGSNEQFFGPGTRLTVL.

The chain has TRBV7-8 and TRBJ1-5; 8 bases align to TRBD1. CDR3 length: 15 amino acids. Trimming at V came to 5 bases and at J to 4 bases, leaving 7 bases not matched to a gene. The germline V gene has CDR1 SGHVS and CDR2 FQNEAQ. The CDR3: CASSPPDRGNQPQHF. CDR3 nucleotides: TGTGCCAGCAGCCCTCCAGACAGGGGAAATCAGCCCCAGCATTTT. Filled out from reference TRBV7-8 and TRBJ1-5, the complete variable domain reads GAGVSQSPRYKVAKRGQDVALRCDPISGHVSLFWYQQALGQGPEFLTYFQNEAQLDKSGLPSDRFFAERPEGSVSTLKIQRTQQEDSAVYLCASSPPDRGNQPQHFGDGTRLSIL.

The chain employs TRBV3-1 (or the pseudogene TRBV3-2) and TRBJ2-7, with a weak D call TRBD1 (6 bases). Germline CDR1 LGHDT, CDR2 YNNKEL (reference sequence). The CDR3 runs to 14 residues. V was shortened by 1 base and J by 6 bases, with 13 bases between the two germline ends. CDR3 DNA: TGTGCCAGCAGCCAAGGAGTGGGGACACGCGAGCAGTACTTC. Protein product: CASSQGVGTREQYF.